A single sample is the source of the 27 T cell receptor beta chains below, sequenced in a study of cytomegalovirus exposure and HLA in healthy donors (dated by TCRdb to 2017 to 2019). The library was produced with the immunoSEQ multiplex PCR assay. For the multiplex PCR, a mixture combining 60 forward primers for TCR Vbeta segments and 13 reverse primers for TCR Jbeta segments was used. Here the immuneACCESS table is served through TCRdb, limited to in-frame sequences with V and J called. Missing clones are a known gap in these copies; in checked studies unresolved V genes cover under half, and the rest lacks a known reason. For this sample there are about 100,000 clones; approximately 77% appear just once. The biggest ten clones account for roughly 9.3% of the sample. Specimen: PBMCs. These receptors were obtained from a male donor in good health and CMV-seropositive.

V usage is TRBV27 and J usage is TRBJ1-6; possible D gene TRBD1, 5 bases. V shed 10 bases and J shed 8 bases, with 9 bases lying between them. Germline V gives CDR1 MNHEY, CDR2 SMNVEV (reference sequence). The length of the CDR3 is 11 residues. The CDR3 sequence is CATGGDSPLHF. CDR3 DNA sequence: TGTGCCACCGGGGGTGATTCACCCCTCCACTTT.

In this sample, this clone turned up a few times. The chain combines TRBV28 with TRBJ1-2, with 9 bases lining up with TRBD1. The CDR3 loop spans 14 amino acids. CDR1 and CDR2 (germline): MDHEN, SYDVKM. With 4 bases clipped from V and 4 bases from J, the junction kept 4 bases outside the gene matches. The CDR3 DNA reads as TGTGCCAGCAGTTCTCTGGGACAGGGCTATGGCTACACCTTC. This sequence encodes CASSSLGQGYGYTF.

The V gene is TRBV7-2, the J gene TRBJ2-2; D gene unclear. Trimming removed 5 bases at V and 3 bases at J, with 10 bases between. This CDR3 contains 14 residues. Germline CDR1 reads SGHTA; CDR2 reads FQGNSA. CDR3 nucleotides: TGTGCCAGCAGCCAACTGCTCCACACCGGGGAGCTGTTTTTT. Protein product: CASSQLLHTGELFF. Drawing the rest from reference TRBV7-2 and TRBJ2-2, the complete variable domain is GAGVSQSPSNKVTEKGKDVELRCDPISGHTALYWYRQSLGQGLEFLIYFQGNSAPDKSGLPSDRFSAERTGGSVSTLTIQRTQQEDSAVYLCASSQLLHTGELFFGEGSRLTVL.

The gene calls are TRBV5-3 and TRBJ2-1; 8 bases fit TRBD2. TRBV5-3 is noted as an ORF with a role that remains uncertain. The V and J ends lost 4 bases and 6 bases, in that order; junction bases with no gene match: 9. The CDR3 loop spans 15 amino acids. The CDR3, as DNA: TGTGCCAGAAGCCCAAGACTAGCGACTTTCAATGAGCAGTTCTTC. Residues: CARSPRLATFNEQFF.

CDR3: CASSLRGGLRQYF. In DNA, the CDR3 is TGTGCCAGCAGTTTAAGGGGGGGACTCCGGCAGTATTTT. V is TRBV27 and J is TRBJ2-3; TRBD2 might be the D (7 bases). The CDR3 is made up of 13 amino acids. V lost 2 bases and J lost 11, with 14 bases in between. Germline V gives CDR1 MNHEY, CDR2 SMNVEV (reference sequence).

The V call is TRBV27, the J call TRBJ1-4; perhaps TRBD1 as D (6 bases). CDR3 length: 16 residues. CDR1 MNHEY and CDR2 SMNVEV come from the germline V gene (reference sequence). Trimming cost V 6 bases and J 4 bases, with 18 bases left between them. The CDR3 region has the DNA TGTGCCAGCAGCAACCGACCAGGGGCCTATAATGAAAAACTGTTTTTT. Protein product: CASSNRPGAYNEKLFF.

This chain connects TRBV27 to TRBJ1-1; D may be TRBD1 (5 bases). The CDR3 totals 11 residues. Trimming removed 7 bases from V and 6 bases from J, with 9 bases in between. From germline, CDR1 is MNHEY and CDR2 SMNVEV (reference sequence). CDR3 nucleotides: TGTGCCAGCATTGGAGGGGCTGAAGCTTTCTTT. Translating it yields CASIGGAEAFF.

The chain links TRBV21-1 to TRBJ1-1; TRBD1 is the table's D call and was not checked against the DNA. TRBV21-1 has pseudogene status. The CDR3 has 11 residues. CDR3 sequence reads: CASPRDSEAFF. CDR3 coding DNA: TGTGCCAGCCCCCGGGACAGTGAAGCTTTCTTT.

The rearrangement uses TRBV9 and TRBJ1-5; TRBD1 is a possible D gene (6 bases). The CDR3 is 14 residues long. Between the trimmed V and J ends, which lost 3 bases and 4 bases, there was a span of 11 bases. Germline loops: CDR1 SGDLS, CDR2 YYNGEE. CDR3 amino acids: CASSAGQFNQPQHF. In DNA form, the CDR3 reads TGTGCCAGCAGCGCTGGACAGTTTAATCAGCCCCAGCATTTT.

The chain carries TRBV6-5 and TRBJ1-6; D gene ambiguous. Germline values: CDR1 MNHEY, CDR2 SVGAGI. Trimming shortened V by 7 bases and J by 10 bases, and 17 bases separated the two germline ends. This CDR3 is 14 amino acids long. The chain's CDR3 is CASTPRFELSPLHF. The CDR3 region has the DNA TGTGCCAGCACCCCCAGGTTCGAGCTCTCACCCCTCCACTTT.

This chain links TRBV5-1 with TRBJ2-3, with D tentatively TRBD2 (6 bases). CDR1 SGHRS and CDR2 YFSETQ come from the germline V gene. CDR3 length: 14 residues. Deletions cut 3 bases from V and 4 bases from J, with 12 bases between. CDR3 residues: CASSSRDSSDTQYF. DNA of the CDR3: TGCGCCAGCAGCTCCCGGGACTCCTCAGATACGCAGTATTTT.

This rearrangement joins TRBV7-3 to TRBJ2-7; 8 bases align to TRBD1. Germline lookup yields CDR1 SGHTA and CDR2 FQGTGA. The V segment lost 1 base and the J segment 2 bases; nucleotides outside the gene matches: 4. This CDR3 contains 15 residues. The CDR3 is CASSLSRGPTYEQYF. In DNA, the CDR3 is TGTGCCAGCAGCTTAAGCAGGGGGCCAACCTACGAGCAGTACTTC.

The chain uses TRBV5-5 and TRBJ2-5; 10 bases line up with TRBD2. CDR1 SGHKS and CDR2 YYEKEE come from the germline V gene (reference sequence). There are 15 residues in the CDR3. V lost 4 bases and J lost 5; bases outside the gene matches: 8. CDR3 DNA: TGTGCCAGCAGCCGTCTAGCGGGAGAGGGGGAGACCCAGTACTTC. Residues: CASSRLAGEGETQYF. The entire variable domain, with the rest obtained from reference TRBV5-5 and TRBJ2-5, is as follows: DAGVTQSPTHLIKTRGQQVTLRCSPISGHKSVSWYQQVLGQGPQFIFQYYEKEERGRGNFPDRFSARQFPNYSSELNVNALLLGDSALYLCASSRLAGEGETQYFGPGTRLLVL.

CDR3 loop: CASSLVAGSGDTQYF. The DNA for the CDR3 is TGTGCCAGCAGCTTAGTAGCGGGAAGTGGAGATACGCAGTATTTT. The chain employs TRBV7-2 and TRBJ2-3; 8 bases agree with TRBD2. The V and J ends lost 1 base and 5 bases, in that order; junction bases with no gene match: 5. Per the germline V gene, CDR1 is SGHTA and CDR2 is FQGNSA. This CDR3 has 15 amino acids. Full variable domain (missing parts from reference TRBV7-2 and TRBJ2-3): GAGVSQSPSNKVTEKGKDVELRCDPISGHTALYWYRQSLGQGLEFLIYFQGNSAPDKSGLPSDRFSAERTGGSVSTLTIQRTQQEDSAVYLCASSLVAGSGDTQYFGPGTRLTVL.

This clone was counted a single time. This sample includes further DNA sequences coding for the same CDR3. The gene calls are TRBV11-3 and TRBJ2-2, with 8 bases lining up with TRBD2. V was pared by 1 base and J by 5 bases, with 9 bases of the junction left unmatched. The CDR3 length is 17 residues. CDR1 SGHNT and CDR2 YENEEA come from the germline V gene. The CDR3 loop is CASSLAPSGSLTGELFF. For the CDR3, the DNA is TGTGCCAGCAGCTTAGCCCCCAGCGGGAGTCTAACCGGGGAGCTGTTTTTT.

J is TRBJ2-2 and V is TRBV11-3; no clear D gene. CDR1 is SGHNT and CDR2 is YENEEA in the germline V gene. The germline V and J ends were trimmed by 1 base and 7 bases, with 10 bases remaining between them. This CDR3 has 14 residues. The CDR3: CASSLGAKDGELFF. The CDR3 coding sequence is TGTGCCAGCAGCTTAGGAGCGAAAGACGGGGAGCTGTTTTTT. Full variable domain (outside the CDR3, taken from reference TRBV11-3 and TRBJ2-2): EAGVVQSPRYKIIEKKQPVAFWCNPISGHNTLYWYLQNLGQGPELLIRYENEEAVDDSQLPKDRFSAERLKGVDSTLKIQPAELGDSAVYLCASSLGAKDGELFFGEGSRLTVL.

This clone was seen a few times. This CDR3 is also generated by other DNA sequences in the sample. The chain has TRBV11-2 and TRBJ2-2, with 8 positions matching TRBD2. Germline V lookup: CDR1 SGHAT, CDR2 FQNNGV. The CDR3 is 15 residues long. Germline trimming cut 2 bases from V and 5 bases from J; bases unmatched to any gene: 4. The CDR3 DNA sequence: TGTGCCAGCAGCTTATTGGCGGGAGGAACCGGGGAGCTGTTTTTT. It yields the protein CASSLLAGGTGELFF.

V and J are TRBV7-2 and TRBJ1-1, with no clear D. The CDR3 consists of 14 residues. The germline gives CDR1 SGHTA, CDR2 FQGNSA. Trimming took off 2 bases at V and 1 base at J, with 8 bases between the two ends. The chain's CDR3 is CASSLSLGNTEAFF. The CDR3 coding sequence is TGTGCCAGCAGCTTATCTCTCGGGAACACTGAAGCTTTCTTT.

This clone showed up just a few times. This chain joins TRBV5-1 and TRBJ2-6; D may be TRBD1 (6 bases). This CDR3 contains 15 residues. Germline V lookup: CDR1 SGHRS, CDR2 YFSETQ. The V end lost 3 bases, the J end lost 2 bases, and 9 bases lay between the germline ends. Here the CDR3 reads CASSYRTAGANVLTF. The CDR3 region has the DNA TGCGCCAGCAGCTATAGGACAGCTGGGGCCAACGTCCTGACTTTC.

V gene TRBV5-6 combines with J gene TRBJ2-2, with 8 bases that match TRBD1. This CDR3 is 15 amino acids long. The ends lost 4 bases at V and 6 bases at J; junction bases unmatched: 8. CDR1 is SGHDT and CDR2 is YYEEEE in the germline V gene. The CDR3 here is CASSRTGSRSGELFF. The DNA of the CDR3 is TGTGCCAGCAGCCGGACAGGGTCGAGGTCCGGGGAGCTGTTTTTT.

This chain uses TRBV7-9 with TRBJ1-4; D gene unclear. The CDR3 is 14 residues long. V was clipped by 3 bases and J by 1 base, with 6 bases between them. The germline CDR1 and CDR2 sequences are SEHNR and FQNEAQ (reference sequence). The CDR3 DNA reads TGTGCCAGCAGCTTGAGCCAAACTAATGAAAAACTGTTTTTT. Encoded protein: CASSLSQTNEKLFF.

The chain combines TRBV12-1 with TRBJ1-3; the listed D gene, TRBD1, was not tested against the DNA. TRBV12-1 is described as a pseudogene. There are 18 residues in the CDR3. CDR3 region: CASSPRPSYPGTGNTIYF. The CDR3 DNA sequence: TGTGCCAGCAGCCCACGCCCTTCGTACCCAGGCACTGGAAACACCATATATTTT.

The J gene is TRBJ2-5, the V gene TRBV14; possible D gene TRBD1, 6 bases. Trimming stripped 4 bases from V and 1 base from J, with 10 bases between. The length of the CDR3 is 14 residues. CDR1 and CDR2 (germline): SGHDN, FVKESK. The CDR3 nucleotides are TGTGCCAGCAGCCCGAGGACAGTCCAAGAGACCCAGTACTTC. Translated: CASSPRTVQETQYF.

The chain has TRBV5-4 and TRBJ2-5; 8 bases match TRBD1. Losses at the gene ends were 4 bases for V and 7 bases for J; bases not matched to a gene: 9. Germline loops: CDR1 SGHNT, CDR2 YYREEE (reference sequence). This CDR3 is 14 amino acids long. The CDR3: CASSPLTGDVTQYF. The CDR3 DNA reads as TGTGCCAGCAGCCCGTTGACAGGGGATGTGACCCAGTACTTC.

The gene calls are TRBV7-6 and TRBJ1-1; the D is unclear. The CDR3 sequence is 13 residues long. Trimming stripped 0 bases from V and 3 bases from J, with 5 bases between. Looked up from germline, CDR1 is SGHVS and CDR2 is FNYEAQ. The CDR3 nucleotides read TGTGCCAGCAGCTTAGCGTCGGACACTGAAGCTTTCTTT. Translated: CASSLASDTEAFF.

CDR3 amino acids: CASSFGVTSYNSPLHF. The DNA of the CDR3 is TGTGCCAGCAGTTTCGGTGTTACCTCCTATAATTCACCCCTCCACTTT. This chain connects TRBV6-5 to TRBJ1-6; no clear D gene. Trimming removed 4 bases from V and 0 bases from J, with 10 bases in between. This CDR3 is 16 amino acids long. Germline CDR1 reads MNHEY; CDR2 reads SVGAGI.

The chain employs TRBV14 and TRBJ2-6; possibly TRBD1 for D (5 bases). Germline loops: CDR1 SGHDN, CDR2 FVKESK. The V end was cut by 2 bases, the J end by 0 bases, with 11 bases between. The CDR3 sequence is 17 residues long. This CDR3 reads CASSQRGRYSGANVLTF. DNA of the CDR3: TGTGCCAGCAGCCAAAGGGGCCGCTACTCTGGGGCCAACGTCCTGACTTTC.